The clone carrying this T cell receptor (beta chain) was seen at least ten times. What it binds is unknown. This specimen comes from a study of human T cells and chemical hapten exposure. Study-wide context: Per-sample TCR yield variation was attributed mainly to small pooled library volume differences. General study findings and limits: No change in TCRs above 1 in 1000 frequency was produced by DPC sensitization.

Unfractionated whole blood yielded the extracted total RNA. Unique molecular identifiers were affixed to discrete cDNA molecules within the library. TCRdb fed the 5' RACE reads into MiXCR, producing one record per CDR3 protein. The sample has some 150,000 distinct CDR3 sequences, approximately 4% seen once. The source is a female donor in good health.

CDR3 coding DNA: TGCGCCAGCAGCTTGGGGACAGATCTAGGAGGCTACACCTTC. The encoded protein is CASSLGTDLGGYTF. V and J are TRBV5-1 and TRBJ1-2, with TRBD1 as a possible D gene (6 bases). Deletions cut 0 bases from V and 8 bases from J, with 14 bases between. Germline CDR1 SGHRS, CDR2 YFSETQ. This CDR3 has 14 amino acids.